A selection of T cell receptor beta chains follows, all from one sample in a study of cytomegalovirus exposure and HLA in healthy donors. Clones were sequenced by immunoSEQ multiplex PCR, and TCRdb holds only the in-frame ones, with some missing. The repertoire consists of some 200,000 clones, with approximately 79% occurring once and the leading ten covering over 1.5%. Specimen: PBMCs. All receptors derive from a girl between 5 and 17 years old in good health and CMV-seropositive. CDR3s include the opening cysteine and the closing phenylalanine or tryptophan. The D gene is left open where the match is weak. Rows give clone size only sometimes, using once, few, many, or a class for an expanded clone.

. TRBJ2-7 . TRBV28 CASRAGIGEQYF TGTGCCAGCAGGGCAGGTATTGGCGAGCAGTACTTC
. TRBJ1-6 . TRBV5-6 CASSLRFEPLHF TGTGCCAGCAGCTTACGGTTTGAACCCCTCCACTTT
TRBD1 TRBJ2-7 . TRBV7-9 CASSLGQGASDEQYF TGTGCCAGCAGCTTAGGACAGGGGGCGAGCGACGAGCAGTACTTC
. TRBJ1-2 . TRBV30 CAWSVTTSGRYGYTF TGTGCCTGGAGTGTAACCACTTCAGGGCGCTATGGCTACACCTTC
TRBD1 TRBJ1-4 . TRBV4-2 CASSQDRGPEKLFF TGTGCCAGCAGCCAAGACAGGGGGCCTGAAAAACTGTTTTTT
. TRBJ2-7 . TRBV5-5 CASSFNGRPEGYEQYF TGTGCCAGCAGCTTCAACGGACGGCCCGAGGGTTACGAGCAGTACTTC
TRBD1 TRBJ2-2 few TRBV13 CASRVQGRTGELFF TGTGCCAGCAGGGTACAGGGGCGGACCGGGGAGCTGTTTTTT
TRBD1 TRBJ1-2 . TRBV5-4 CASSSRDRGNYGYTF TGTGCCAGCAGCTCCCGGGACAGGGGGAACTATGGCTACACCTTC
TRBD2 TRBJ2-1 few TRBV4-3 CASSQLISSGGHFYNEQFF TGCGCCAGCAGCCAGCTTATTTCTAGCGGGGGGCACTTCTACAATGAGCAGTTCTTC
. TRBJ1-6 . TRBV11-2 CASSLVLSGSLHF TGTGCCAGCAGCTTAGTACTTTCGGGTTCCCTCCACTTT
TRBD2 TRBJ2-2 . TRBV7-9 CASSLPPGLAGPLTGELFF TGTGCCAGCAGCCTCCCCCCGGGACTAGCGGGGCCCTTAACCGGGGAGCTGTTTTTT
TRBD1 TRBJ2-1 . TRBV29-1 CSVGQGNNEQFF TGCAGCGTTGGACAGGGAAACAATGAGCAGTTCTTC
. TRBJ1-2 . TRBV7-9 CASSLDLERYGYTF TGTGCCAGCAGCTTAGACCTTGAGCGCTATGGCTACACCTTC
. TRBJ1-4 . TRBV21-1 CASSGPEKLFF TGTGCCAGCAGCGGGCCTGAAAAACTGTTTTTT
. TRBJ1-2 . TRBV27 CASSFTSAGGYTF TGTGCCAGCAGCTTCACCTCTGCAGGCGGCTACACCTTC
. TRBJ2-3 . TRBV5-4 CASSPRNSPDTQYF TGTGCCAGCAGCCCTAGAAATTCCCCAGATACGCAGTATTTT
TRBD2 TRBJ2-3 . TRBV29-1 CSVEDPGLDADTQYF TGCAGCGTTGAAGACCCGGGACTAGACGCAGATACGCAGTATTTT
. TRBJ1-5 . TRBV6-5 CASSYSQGSQPQHF TGTGCCAGCAGTTACTCCCAGGGATCGCAGCCCCAGCATTTT
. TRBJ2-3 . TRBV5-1 CASSLALSIASTDTQYF TGCGCCAGCAGCTTGGCCCTAAGCATAGCTAGCACAGATACGCAGTATTTT
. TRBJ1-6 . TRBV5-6 CASGEVPNSPLHF TGTGCCAGCGGAGAAGTTCCCAATTCACCCCTCCACTTT
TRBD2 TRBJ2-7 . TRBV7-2 CASSLARGISYEQYF TGTGCCAGCAGCTTAGCGCGGGGGATCTCCTACGAGCAGTACTTC
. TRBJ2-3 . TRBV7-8 CASSLEWEYTQYF TGTGCCAGCAGCCTAGAATGGGAGTATACGCAGTATTTT
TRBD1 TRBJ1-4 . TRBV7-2 CASSYGQGGNEKLFF TGTGCCAGCAGCTACGGACAGGGCGGTAATGAAAAACTGTTTTTT